This T cell receptor (beta chain) comes out of a study of naive and memory T cell subsets. This clonotype was recorded a few times. Its specificity is not known. The V gene's germline CDR1 is SGHTA and CDR2 FQGNSA. V shed 1 base and J 0 bases; nucleotides not matched to a gene: 3. The CDR3 covers 17 residues. Study-level results: A few larger clonotypes appeared in naive repertoires, especially CD8, possibly memory cells re-expressing CD45RA.

The beta constant-region primer was an equimolar mix of two oligonucleotides covering TRBC1 and TRBC2. TCRdb passed the UMI-ligation and nested PCR reads through MiXCR, listing each CDR3 protein once. The data show 140,000 to 150,000 distinct CDR3 sequences, approximately 15% seen once. The sample taken for sequencing was naive CD4+ T cells from blood. This sequence joins TRBV7-2 and TRBJ1-1; 12 positions agree with TRBD1. The TCR sequence derives from a human donor in good health. CDR3 protein: CASSLVGTGGLNTEAFF. CDR3 DNA: TGTGCCAGCAGCTTAGTGGGGACAGGGGGCCTGAACACTGAAGCTTTCTTT.